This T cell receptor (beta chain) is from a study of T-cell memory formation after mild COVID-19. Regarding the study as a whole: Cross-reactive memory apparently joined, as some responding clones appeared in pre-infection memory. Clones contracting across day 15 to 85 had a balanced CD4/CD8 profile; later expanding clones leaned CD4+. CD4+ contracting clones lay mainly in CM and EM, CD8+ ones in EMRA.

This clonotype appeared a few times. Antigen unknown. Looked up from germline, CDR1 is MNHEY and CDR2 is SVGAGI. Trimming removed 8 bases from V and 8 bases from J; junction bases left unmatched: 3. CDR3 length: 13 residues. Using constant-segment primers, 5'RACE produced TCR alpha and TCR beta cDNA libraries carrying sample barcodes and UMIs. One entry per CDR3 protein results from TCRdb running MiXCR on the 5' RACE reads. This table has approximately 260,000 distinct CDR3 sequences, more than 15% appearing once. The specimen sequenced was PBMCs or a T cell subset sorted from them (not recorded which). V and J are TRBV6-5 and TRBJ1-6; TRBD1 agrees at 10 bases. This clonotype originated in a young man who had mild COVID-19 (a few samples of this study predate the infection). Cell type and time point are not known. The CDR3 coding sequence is TGTGCCAGCTGGGACAGGGGTTATTCACCCCTCCACTTT. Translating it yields CASWDRGYSPLHF.